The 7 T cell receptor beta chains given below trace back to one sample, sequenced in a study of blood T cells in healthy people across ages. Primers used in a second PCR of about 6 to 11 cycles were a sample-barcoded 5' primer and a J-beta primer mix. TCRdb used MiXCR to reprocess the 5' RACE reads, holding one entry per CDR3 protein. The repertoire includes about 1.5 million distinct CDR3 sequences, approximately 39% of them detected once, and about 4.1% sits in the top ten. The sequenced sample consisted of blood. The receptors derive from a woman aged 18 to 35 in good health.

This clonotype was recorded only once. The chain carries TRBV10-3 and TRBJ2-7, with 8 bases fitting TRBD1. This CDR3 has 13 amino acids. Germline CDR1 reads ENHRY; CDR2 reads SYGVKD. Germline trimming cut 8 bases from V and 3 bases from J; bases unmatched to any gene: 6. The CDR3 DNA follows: TGTGCCATCGGTTGGACAGGGTACTACGAGCAGTACTTC. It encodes CAIGWTGYYEQYF.

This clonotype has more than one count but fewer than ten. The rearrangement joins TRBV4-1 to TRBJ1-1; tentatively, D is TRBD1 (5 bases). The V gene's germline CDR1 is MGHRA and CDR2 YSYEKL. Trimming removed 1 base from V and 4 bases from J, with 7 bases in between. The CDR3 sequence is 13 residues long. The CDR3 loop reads CASSQGGFTEAFF. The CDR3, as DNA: TGCGCCAGCAGCCAAGGGGGGTTCACTGAAGCTTTCTTT.

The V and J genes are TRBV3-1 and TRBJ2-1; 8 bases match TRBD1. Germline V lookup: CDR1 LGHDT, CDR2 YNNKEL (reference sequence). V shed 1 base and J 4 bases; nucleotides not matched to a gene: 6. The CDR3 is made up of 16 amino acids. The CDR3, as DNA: TGTGCCAGCAGCCAAGCCGGACAGGGCGCGTACAATGAGCAGTTCTTC. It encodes CASSQAGQGAYNEQFF.

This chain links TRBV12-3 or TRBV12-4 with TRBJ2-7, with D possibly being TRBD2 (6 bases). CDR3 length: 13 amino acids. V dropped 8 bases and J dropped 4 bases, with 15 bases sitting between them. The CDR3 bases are TGTGCCAGCGGGAAGACGGCGGGGTACGAGCAGTACTTC. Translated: CASGKTAGYEQYF.

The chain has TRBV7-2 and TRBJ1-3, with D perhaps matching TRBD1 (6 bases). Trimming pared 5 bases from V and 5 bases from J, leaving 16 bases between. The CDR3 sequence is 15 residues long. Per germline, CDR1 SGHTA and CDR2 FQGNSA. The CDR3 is CASSRTGLGRNTIYF. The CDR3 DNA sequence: TGTGCCAGCAGCCGAACAGGGTTGGGGAGAAACACCATATATTTT. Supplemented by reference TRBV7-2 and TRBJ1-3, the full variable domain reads GAGVSQSPSNKVTEKGKDVELRCDPISGHTALYWYRQSLGQGLEFLIYFQGNSAPDKSGLPSDRFSAERTGGSVSTLTIQRTQQEDSAVYLCASSRTGLGRNTIYFGEGSWLTVV.

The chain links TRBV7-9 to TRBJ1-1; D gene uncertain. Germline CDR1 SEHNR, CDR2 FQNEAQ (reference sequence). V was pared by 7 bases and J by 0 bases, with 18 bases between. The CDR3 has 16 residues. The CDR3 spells CASTTNGVPMNTEAFF. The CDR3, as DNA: TGTGCCAGCACCACTAATGGGGTCCCCATGAACACTGAAGCTTTCTTT.

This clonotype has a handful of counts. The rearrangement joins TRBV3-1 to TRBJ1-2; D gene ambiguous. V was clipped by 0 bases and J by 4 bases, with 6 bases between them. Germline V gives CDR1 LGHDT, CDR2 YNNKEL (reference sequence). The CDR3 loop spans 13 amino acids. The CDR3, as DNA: TGTGCCAGCAGCCAAGAGGATACCTATGGCTACACCTTC. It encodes CASSQEDTYGYTF. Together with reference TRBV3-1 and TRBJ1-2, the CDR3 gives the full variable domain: DTAVSQTPKYLVTQMGNDKSIKCEQNLGHDTMYWYKQDSKKFLKIMFSYNNKELIINETVPNRFSPKSPDKAHLNLHINSLELGDSAVYFCASSQEDTYGYTFGSGTRLTVV.